Below, 7 T cell receptor beta chains from the same sample are listed, as sequenced in a study of CD8 T cells in Susac syndrome. Reverse transcription of roughly 0.5 to 1 ug RNA was carried out with random hexamers. TCRdb redid the calling of the immunoSEQ multiplex PCR reads with MiXCR, one entry per CDR3 protein. The profile covers roughly 110,000 distinct CDR3 sequences, with around 94% appearing a single time and over 0.4% taken by the ten largest. Input material: CD8+ T cells from PBMCs. The source is a human donor with Susac syndrome.

The J gene is TRBJ2-3, the V gene TRBV4-1; TRBD2 matches 10 bases. Germline assignment: CDR1 MGHRA and CDR2 YSYEKL. After removal of 0 bases from V and 6 bases from J, the junction contained 3 bases not matched to a gene. The CDR3 sequence is 15 residues long. The CDR3 protein is CASSQDLAGVDTQYF. The CDR3 bases are TGCGCCAGCAGCCAAGATCTAGCGGGGGTGGATACGCAGTATTTT.

This clonotype appeared once. The V gene is TRBV13, the J gene TRBJ2-7; D not certain. Germline V lookup: CDR1 PRHDT, CDR2 FYEKMQ (reference sequence). The CDR3 spans 14 residues. Trimming pared 1 base from V and 4 bases from J, leaving 11 bases between. CDR3 amino acids: CASSLEGPEYEQYF. CDR3 nucleotides: TGTGCCAGCAGCTTAGAAGGGCCTGAATACGAGCAGTACTTC.

The chain is built from TRBV9 and TRBJ2-5; possibly TRBD1 for D (5 bases). The germline V and J ends were trimmed by 5 bases and 5 bases, with 16 bases remaining between them. CDR3 length equals 14 residues. The germline V gene has CDR1 SGDLS and CDR2 YYNGEE. The CDR3 reads CASSSGIITETQYF. CDR3 DNA: TGTGCCAGCAGTTCAGGGATTATTACGGAGACCCAGTACTTC.

This clonotype was observed once. The V gene is TRBV7-9, the J gene TRBJ1-1, with TRBD1 matching 11 bases. The CDR3 has 15 amino acids. J lost 1 base, V lost 5 bases, and 3 bases had no gene match. Germline V gene sequence: CDR1 SEHNR, CDR2 FQNEAQ (reference sequence). DNA of the CDR3: TGTGCCAGCAGCGCCGGACAGGGGGCGAACACTGAAGCTTTCTTT. Its protein product is CASSAGQGANTEAFF. Full variable domain (rest looked up from reference TRBV7-9 and TRBJ1-1): DTGVSQNPRHKITKRGQNVTFRCDPISEHNRLYWYRQTLGQGPEFLTYFQNEAQLEKSRLLSDRFSAERPKGSFSTLEIQRTEQGDSAMYLCASSAGQGANTEAFFGQGTRLTVV.

The rearrangement joins TRBV5-1 to TRBJ2-1; D possibly corresponds to TRBD2 (5 bases). The V end was cut by 7 bases, the J end by 5 bases, with 16 bases between. Per the germline V gene, CDR1 is SGHRS and CDR2 is YFSETQ. The length of the CDR3 is 14 residues. In DNA, the CDR3 is TGCGCCAGCCGGGGTCTAATTGGGGACAATGAGCAGTTCTTC. Its translation: CASRGLIGDNEQFF.

In DNA form, the CDR3 reads TGTGCCAGCAGCTCCCGGGACAGGGGGCTGCAAGAGACCCAGTACTTC. Encoded protein: CASSSRDRGLQETQYF. The V call is TRBV7-2, the J call TRBJ2-5; 12 bases agree with TRBD1. This CDR3 region has 16 residues. With 4 bases clipped from V and 2 bases from J, the junction kept 5 bases outside the gene matches. CDR1 and CDR2 from the germline V gene are SGHTA and FQGNSA.

V usage is TRBV29-1 and J usage is TRBJ1-2; 9 positions match TRBD1. V trimming: 6 bases; J trimming: 2 bases; junction bases outside the gene matches: 4. CDR1 and CDR2 (germline): SQVTM, ANQGSEA. This CDR3 comprises 13 residues. CDR3 nucleotide sequence: TGCAGCGTCGAGGACAGGGGAAACTATGGCTACACCTTC. This translates into CSVEDRGNYGYTF. The full variable domain, completed using reference TRBV29-1 and TRBJ1-2, is SAVISQKPSRDICQRGTSLTIQCQVDSQVTMMFWYRQQPGQSLTLIATANQGSEATYESGFVIDKFPISRPNLTFSTLTVSNMSPEDSSIYLCSVEDRGNYGYTFGSGTRLTVV.